This TCR beta chain appears in the sequencing data of a study of CD8 T cells in Susac syndrome. Regarding the study as a whole: The relatively small number of individuals in the TCR sequencing and HLA analysis was acknowledged by the study.

With regard to this clonotype: Antigen: not known.

This CDR3 is 12 amino acids long. Germline-derived CDR1 and CDR2 are SGHTA and FQGNSA. Trimming stripped 1 base from V and 2 bases from J, with 3 bases between. The RNA input was 0.5 to 1 ug, and it was reverse transcribed with random hexamers. TCRdb used MiXCR to reprocess the immunoSEQ multiplex PCR reads, holding one entry per CDR3 protein. In the table there are over 130,000 distinct CDR3 sequences, approximately 95% of which are singletons. This receptor was identified in a human donor with Susac syndrome. The gene calls are TRBV7-2 and TRBJ2-7; D unresolved. Input material: CD4+ T cells from PBMCs. The CDR3 region is CASSLETYEQYF. The CDR3, as DNA: TGTGCCAGCAGCTTAGAGACCTACGAGCAGTACTTC.